This TCR beta chain was profiled in a study of CD4 T cells in relation to SARS-CoV-2 and coronaviruses. Per germline, CDR1 LNHDA and CDR2 SQIVND (reference sequence). The CDR3 has 15 amino acids. Trimming removed 6 bases from V and 2 bases from J, with 15 bases in between. Remarks on this clone: Antigen unknown.

CD4+ T cells from unexposed donors were obtained before the COVID-19 pandemic (2011-2018). Naive and memory CD4+ T cells came from enriched cryopreserved PBMCs. General study points: In around 60% of donors, memory CD4+ clonotypes crossrecognized SARS-CoV-2 and at least one common cold coronavirus spike.

Using immunoSEQ multiplex PCR, the repertoire was profiled, and TCRdb retains in-frame clones only, with some absent. This table has around 69,000 clones, around 93% appearing once. The V gene is TRBV19, the J gene TRBJ2-3; D perhaps matches TRBD1 (6 bases). The clonotype originates from a human donor in good health. Sequencing was done on a sample of naive CD4+ T cells from PBMCs. Subset specified: naive CD4+ T cells isolated by negative enrichment. The DNA for the CDR3 is TGTGCCAGTAGCAAACGGACAGTATCCACAGATACGCAGTATTTT. Its translation: CASSKRTVSTDTQYF.